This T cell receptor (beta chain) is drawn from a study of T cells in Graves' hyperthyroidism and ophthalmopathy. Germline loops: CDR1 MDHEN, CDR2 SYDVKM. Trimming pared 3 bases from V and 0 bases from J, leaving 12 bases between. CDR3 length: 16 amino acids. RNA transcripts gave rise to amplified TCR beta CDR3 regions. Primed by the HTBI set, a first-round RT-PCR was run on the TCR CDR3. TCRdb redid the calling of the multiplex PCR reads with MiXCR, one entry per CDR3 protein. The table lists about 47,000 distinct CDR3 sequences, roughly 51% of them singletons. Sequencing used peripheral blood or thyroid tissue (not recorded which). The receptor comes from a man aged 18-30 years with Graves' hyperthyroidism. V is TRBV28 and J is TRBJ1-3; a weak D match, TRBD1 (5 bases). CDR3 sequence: CASSFRGGYSGNTIYF. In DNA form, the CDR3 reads TGTGCCAGCAGTTTTCGGGGGGGATACTCTGGAAACACCATATATTTT.